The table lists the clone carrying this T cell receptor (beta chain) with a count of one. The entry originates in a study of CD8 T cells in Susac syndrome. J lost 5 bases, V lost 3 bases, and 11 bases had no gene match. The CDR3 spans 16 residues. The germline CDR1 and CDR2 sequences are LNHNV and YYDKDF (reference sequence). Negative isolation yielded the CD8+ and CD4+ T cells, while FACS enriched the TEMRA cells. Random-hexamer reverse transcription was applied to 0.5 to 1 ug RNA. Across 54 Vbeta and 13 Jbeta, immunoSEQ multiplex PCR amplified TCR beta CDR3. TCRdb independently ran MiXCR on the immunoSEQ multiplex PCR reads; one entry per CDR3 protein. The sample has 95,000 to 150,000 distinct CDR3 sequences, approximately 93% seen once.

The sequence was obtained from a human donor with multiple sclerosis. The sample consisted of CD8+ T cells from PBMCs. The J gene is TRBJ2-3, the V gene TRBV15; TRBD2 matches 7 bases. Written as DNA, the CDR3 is TGTGCCACCAGCAGTGCTCGGGGGGTTGGTAGAGATACGCAGTATTTT. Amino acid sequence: CATSSARGVGRDTQYF.